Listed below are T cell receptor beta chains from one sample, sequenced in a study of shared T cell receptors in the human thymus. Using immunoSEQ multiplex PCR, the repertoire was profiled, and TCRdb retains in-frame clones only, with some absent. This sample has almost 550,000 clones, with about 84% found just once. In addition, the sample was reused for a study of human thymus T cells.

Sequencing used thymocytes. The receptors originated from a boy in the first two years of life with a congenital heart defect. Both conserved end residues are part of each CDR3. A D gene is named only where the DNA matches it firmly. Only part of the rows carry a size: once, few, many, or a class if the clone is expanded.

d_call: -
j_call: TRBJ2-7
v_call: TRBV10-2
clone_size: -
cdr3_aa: CASSEPLFYEQYF
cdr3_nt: TGCGCCAGCAGTGAGCCTCTATTCTACGAGCAGTACTTC

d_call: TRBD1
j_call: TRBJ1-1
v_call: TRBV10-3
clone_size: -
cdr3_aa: CATGGTANTEAFF
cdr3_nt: TGTGCCACAGGGGGGACAGCGAACACTGAAGCTTTCTTT

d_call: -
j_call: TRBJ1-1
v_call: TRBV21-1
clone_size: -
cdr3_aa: CASSKDRGPRMNTEAFF
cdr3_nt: TGTGCCAGCAGCAAAGACAGGGGGCCTCGAATGAACACTGAAGCTTTCTTT

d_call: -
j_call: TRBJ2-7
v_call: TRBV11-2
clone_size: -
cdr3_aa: CASSLNRREIFHEQYF
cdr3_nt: TGTGCCAGCAGCTTAAACCGGAGGGAAATTTTTCACGAGCAGTACTTC

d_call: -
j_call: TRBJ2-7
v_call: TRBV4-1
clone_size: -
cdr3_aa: CASSPDALSYEQYF
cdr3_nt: TGCGCCAGCAGCCCCGACGCACTATCCTACGAGCAGTACTTC

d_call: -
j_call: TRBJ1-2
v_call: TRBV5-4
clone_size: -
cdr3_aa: CASSSPGDSTHF
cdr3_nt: TGTGCCAGCAGCTCCCCTGGGGACTCGACCCACTTC

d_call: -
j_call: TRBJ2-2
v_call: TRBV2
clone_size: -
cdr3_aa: CASSEFWGRLGELFF
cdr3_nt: TGTGCCAGCAGTGAATTTTGGGGGCGGTTGGGGGAGCTGTTTTTT

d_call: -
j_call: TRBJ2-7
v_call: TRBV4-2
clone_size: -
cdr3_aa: CASSQEAGVAYEQYF
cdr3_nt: TGTGCCAGCAGCCAAGAGGCGGGCGTCGCCTACGAGCAGTACTTC

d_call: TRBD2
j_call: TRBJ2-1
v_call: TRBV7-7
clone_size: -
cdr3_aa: CASSPDTSGRGSKYNEQFF
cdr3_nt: TGTGCCAGCAGTCCTGATACTAGCGGGAGGGGGTCGAAATACAATGAGCAGTTCTTC

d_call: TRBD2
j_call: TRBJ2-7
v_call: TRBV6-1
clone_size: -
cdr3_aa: CASSERGPGLYYEQYF
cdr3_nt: TGTGCCAGCAGTGAGAGAGGGCCGGGACTATACTACGAGCAGTACTTC

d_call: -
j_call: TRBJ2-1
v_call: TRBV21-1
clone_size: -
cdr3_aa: CASSSQGVKREGTYNEQFF
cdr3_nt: TGTGCCAGCAGCTCCCAAGGGGTTAAGCGGGAGGGCACCTACAATGAGCAGTTCTTC

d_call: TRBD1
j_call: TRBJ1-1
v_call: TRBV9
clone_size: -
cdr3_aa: CASSPGGVNWNTEAFF
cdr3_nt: TGTGCCAGCAGCCCAGGGGGCGTGAATTGGAACACTGAAGCTTTCTTT

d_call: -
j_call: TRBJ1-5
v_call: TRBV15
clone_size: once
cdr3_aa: CATSQGVSHSNQPQHF
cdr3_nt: TGTGCCACCAGCCAAGGGGTCAGCCATAGCAATCAGCCCCAGCATTTT

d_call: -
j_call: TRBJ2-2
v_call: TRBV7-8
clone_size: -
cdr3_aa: CASSWGVGGVNTGELFF
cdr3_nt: TGTGCCAGCAGCTGGGGAGTGGGGGGAGTCAACACCGGGGAGCTGTTTTTT

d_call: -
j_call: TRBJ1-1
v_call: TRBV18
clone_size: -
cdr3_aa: CASAAGRNTEAFF
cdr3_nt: TGTGCCAGCGCCGCGGGCAGGAACACTGAAGCTTTCTTT

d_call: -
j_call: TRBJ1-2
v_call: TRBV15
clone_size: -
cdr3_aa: CATSPRTAPNYGYTF
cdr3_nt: TGTGCCACCAGCCCCCGGACAGCCCCTAACTATGGCTACACCTTC

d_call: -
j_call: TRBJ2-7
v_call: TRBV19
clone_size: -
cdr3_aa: CASSPTSSYSYEQYF
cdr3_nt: TGTGCCAGTAGTCCGACTAGTTCCTACTCCTACGAGCAGTACTTC

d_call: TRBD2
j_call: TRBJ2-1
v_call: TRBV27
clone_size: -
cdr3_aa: CASSFLAGGPHEQFF
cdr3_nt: TGTGCCAGCAGTTTTCTAGCGGGAGGGCCCCATGAGCAGTTCTTC

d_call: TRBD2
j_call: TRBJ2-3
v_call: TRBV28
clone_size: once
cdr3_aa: CASSLLLSASGSPTDTQYF
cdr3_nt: TGTGCCAGCAGTTTACTCCTCTCGGCTAGCGGGAGCCCCACAGATACGCAGTATTTT

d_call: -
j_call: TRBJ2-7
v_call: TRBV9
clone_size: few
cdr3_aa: CASSTQGHEQYF
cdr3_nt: TGTGCCAGCAGCACACAGGGCCACGAGCAGTACTTC

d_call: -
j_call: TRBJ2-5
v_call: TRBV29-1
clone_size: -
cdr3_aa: CSVGGRREETQYF
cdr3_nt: TGCAGCGTTGGCGGACGCCGGGAGGAGACCCAGTACTTC

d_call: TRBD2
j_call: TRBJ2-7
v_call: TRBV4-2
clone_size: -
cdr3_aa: CASSQVGLAGEKSYEQYF
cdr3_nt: TGTGCCAGCAGCCAAGTCGGGCTAGCGGGAGAAAAGTCCTACGAGCAGTACTTC

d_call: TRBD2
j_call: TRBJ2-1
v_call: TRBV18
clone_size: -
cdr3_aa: CASSPPGGRADNEQFF
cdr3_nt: TGTGCCAGCTCACCACCGGGCGGGAGGGCCGATAATGAGCAGTTCTTC

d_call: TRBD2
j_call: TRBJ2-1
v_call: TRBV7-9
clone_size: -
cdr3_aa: CASSLALAGESYNEQFF
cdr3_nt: TGTGCCAGCAGCTTAGCACTAGCGGGAGAATCCTACAATGAGCAGTTCTTC

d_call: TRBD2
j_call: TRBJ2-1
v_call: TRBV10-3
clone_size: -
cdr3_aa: CAISAESSGRAFEQFF
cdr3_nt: TGTGCCATCAGTGCGGAGTCTAGCGGGAGGGCCTTTGAGCAGTTCTTC

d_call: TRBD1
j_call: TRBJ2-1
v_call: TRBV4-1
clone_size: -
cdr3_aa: CASSQYGTGGGNEQFF
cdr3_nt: TGCGCCAGCAGCCAATACGGGACAGGGGGCGGAAATGAGCAGTTCTTC

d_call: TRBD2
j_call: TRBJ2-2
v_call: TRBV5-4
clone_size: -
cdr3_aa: CASSPAASGYLTGELFF
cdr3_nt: TGTGCCAGCAGCCCGGCGGCTAGCGGGTACCTCACTGGGGAGCTGTTTTTT

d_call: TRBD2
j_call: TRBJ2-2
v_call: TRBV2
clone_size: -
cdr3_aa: CASSYRGGAGTNTGELFF
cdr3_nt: TGTGCCAGCAGTTACCGCGGGGGAGCGGGAACGAACACCGGGGAGCTGTTTTTT

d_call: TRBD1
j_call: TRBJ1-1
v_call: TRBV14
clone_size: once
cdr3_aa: CASSRVRGQGNTEAFF
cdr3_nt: TGTGCCAGCAGCCGGGTCCGGGGACAGGGGAACACTGAAGCTTTCTTT